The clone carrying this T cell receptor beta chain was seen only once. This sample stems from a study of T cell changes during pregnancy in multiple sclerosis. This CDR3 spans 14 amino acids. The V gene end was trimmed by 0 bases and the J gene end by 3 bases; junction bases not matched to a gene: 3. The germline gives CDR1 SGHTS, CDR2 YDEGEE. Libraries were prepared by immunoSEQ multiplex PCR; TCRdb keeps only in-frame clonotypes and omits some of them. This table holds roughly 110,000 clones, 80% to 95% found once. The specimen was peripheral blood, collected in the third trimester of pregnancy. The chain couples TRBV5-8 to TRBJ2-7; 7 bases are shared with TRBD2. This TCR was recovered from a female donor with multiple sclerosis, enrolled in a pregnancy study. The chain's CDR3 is CASSLGASGYEQYF. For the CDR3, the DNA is TGTGCCAGCAGCTTGGGCGCTAGCGGCTACGAGCAGTACTTC.